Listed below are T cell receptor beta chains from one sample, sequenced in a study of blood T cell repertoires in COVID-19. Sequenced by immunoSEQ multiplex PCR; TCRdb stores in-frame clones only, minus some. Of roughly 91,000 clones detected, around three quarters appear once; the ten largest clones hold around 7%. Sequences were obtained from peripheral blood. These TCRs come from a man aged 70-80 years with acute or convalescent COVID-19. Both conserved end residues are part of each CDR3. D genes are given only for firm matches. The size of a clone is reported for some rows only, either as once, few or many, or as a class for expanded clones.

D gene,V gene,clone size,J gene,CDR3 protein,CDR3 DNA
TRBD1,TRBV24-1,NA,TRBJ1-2,CATSEPDRGNGYTF,TGTGCCACCAGTGAGCCGGACAGGGGCAATGGCTACACCTTC
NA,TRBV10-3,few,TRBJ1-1,CATEKGGGEAFF,TGTGCCACCGAAAAAGGGGGTGGTGAAGCTTTCTTT
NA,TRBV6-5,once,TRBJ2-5,CASSYPGWETQYF,TGTGCCAGCAGTTACCCAGGGTGGGAGACCCAGTACTTC
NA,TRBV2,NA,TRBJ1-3,CASRRERSGNTIYF,TGTGCCAGCAGGAGGGAGAGATCTGGAAACACCATATATTTT
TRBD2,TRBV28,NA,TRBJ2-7,CASSSSGRNQPYEQYF,TGTGCCAGCAGTTCTAGCGGGAGGAATCAGCCCTACGAGCAGTACTTC
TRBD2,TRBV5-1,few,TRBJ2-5,CASMGGRGQETQYF,TGCGCCAGCATGGGCGGGAGGGGTCAAGAGACCCAGTACTTC
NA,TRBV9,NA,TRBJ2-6,CASSVGGIAGANVLTF,TGTGCCAGCAGCGTAGGTGGAATAGCCGGGGCCAACGTCCTGACTTTC
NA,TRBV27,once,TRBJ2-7,CASSLQRRYEQYF,TGTGCCAGCAGTTTACAGAGGCGGTACGAGCAGTACTTC
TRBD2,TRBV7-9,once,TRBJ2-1,CASSAGTSGGSYNEQFF,TGTGCCAGCAGCGCAGGGACTAGCGGGGGCTCCTACAATGAGCAGTTCTTC
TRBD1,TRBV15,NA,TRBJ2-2,CATSRPGTGGTGELFF,TGTGCCACCAGCAGACCCGGGACAGGGGGCACCGGGGAGCTGTTTTTT
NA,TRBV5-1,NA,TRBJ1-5,CASSFSPGNNQPQHF,TGCGCCAGCAGCTTCTCCCCCGGGAACAATCAGCCCCAGCATTTT
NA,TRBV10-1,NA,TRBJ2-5,CASSESGIGGEETQYF,TGCGCCAGCAGTGAGTCTGGGATTGGCGGGGAAGAGACCCAGTACTTC
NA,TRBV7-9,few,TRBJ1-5,CASSPDSHQPQHF,TGTGCCAGCAGCCCCGACAGCCATCAGCCCCAGCATTTT
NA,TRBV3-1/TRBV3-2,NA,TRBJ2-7,CASSLGGGTYEQYF,TGTGCCAGCAGCCTCGGTGGGGGGACCTACGAGCAGTACTTC
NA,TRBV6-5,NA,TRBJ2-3,CASTLTTADTQYF,TGTGCCAGCACTTTGACGACAGCAGATACGCAGTATTTT
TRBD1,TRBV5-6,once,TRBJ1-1,CASSLRQGRRAEAFF,TGTGCCAGCAGCCTCCGACAGGGGAGGAGAGCTGAAGCTTTCTTT
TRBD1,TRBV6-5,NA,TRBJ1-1,CASSLRQGNTEAFF,TGTGCCAGCAGCTTGAGACAGGGAAACACTGAAGCTTTCTTT
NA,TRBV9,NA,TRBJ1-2,CASSVAPQGFNYGYTF,TGTGCCAGCAGCGTAGCTCCGCAGGGGTTCAACTATGGCTACACCTTC
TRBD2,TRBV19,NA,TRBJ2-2,CASSFSGGRYTGELFF,TGTGCCAGTAGTTTTAGCGGGGGGCGATACACCGGGGAGCTGTTTTTT
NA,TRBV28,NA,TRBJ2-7,CASTTPGYEQYF,TGTGCCAGCACCACACCAGGGTACGAGCAGTACTTC
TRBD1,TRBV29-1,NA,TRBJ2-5,CSVGQDRAGAQYF,TGCAGCGTTGGTCAGGACAGGGCAGGGGCCCAGTACTTC
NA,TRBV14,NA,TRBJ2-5,CASSPSKQGQETQYF,TGTGCCAGCAGCCCCTCCAAACAGGGCCAAGAGACCCAGTACTTC
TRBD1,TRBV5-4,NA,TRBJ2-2,CASSFGGQVKNTGELFF,TGTGCCAGCAGCTTCGGGGGACAGGTGAAGAACACCGGGGAGCTGTTTTTT
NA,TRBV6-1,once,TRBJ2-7,CASSSRDTQSEQYF,TGTGCCAGCAGCAGCCGGGACACTCAATCCGAGCAGTACTTC
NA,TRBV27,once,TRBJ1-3,CASSPLAGNGRAIYF,TGTGCCAGCAGCCCCCTCGCGGGGAACGGTCGAGCCATATATTTT
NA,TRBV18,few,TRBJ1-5,CASSPAHRVHQPQHF,TGTGCCAGCTCACCCGCCCACAGGGTACATCAGCCCCAGCATTTT
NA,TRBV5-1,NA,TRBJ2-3,CASSLDSGGATDTQYF,TGCGCCAGCAGCTTAGACTCGGGGGGCGCGACAGATACGCAGTATTTT
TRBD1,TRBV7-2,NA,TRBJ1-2,CASSHRDRGPRWSYTF,TGTGCCAGCAGCCACCGGGACAGGGGCCCGCGCTGGAGCTACACCTTC
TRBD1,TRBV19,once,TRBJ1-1,CASSIDPRTGEMNTEAFF,TGTGCCAGTAGTATAGATCCCCGGACAGGGGAGATGAACACTGAAGCTTTCTTT
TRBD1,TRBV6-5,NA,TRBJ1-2,CASSPTGDYGYTF,TGTGCCAGCAGCCCCACAGGGGACTATGGCTACACCTTC
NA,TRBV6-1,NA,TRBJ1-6,CASSELAWAQGGNSPLHF,TGTGCCAGCAGTGAGTTAGCCTGGGCACAGGGAGGGAATTCACCCCTCCACTTT
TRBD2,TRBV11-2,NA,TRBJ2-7,CASSPGPGLLSYEQYF,TGTGCCAGCAGCCCAGGACCGGGACTACTTAGTTACGAGCAGTACTTC
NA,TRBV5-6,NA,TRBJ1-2,CASSVWGTYGYTF,TGTGCCAGCAGCGTTTGGGGCACCTATGGCTACACCTTC
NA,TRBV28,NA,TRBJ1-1,CASINSDRPEAFF,TGTGCCAGCATCAATTCAGACAGACCTGAAGCTTTCTTT
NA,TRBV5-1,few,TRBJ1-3,CASSSDGSSGNTIYF,TGCGCCAGCAGCTCTGACGGGAGCTCTGGAAACACCATATATTTT
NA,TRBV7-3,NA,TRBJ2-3,CASSDRGGGTDTQYF,TGTGCCAGCAGCGACCGAGGAGGGGGCACAGATACGCAGTATTTT
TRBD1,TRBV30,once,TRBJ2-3,CAWSVGTGDLTQYF,TGTGCCTGGAGTGTAGGGACAGGGGATCTGACGCAGTATTTT
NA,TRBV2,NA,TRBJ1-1,CASSEYGETEAFF,TGTGCCAGCAGTGAATATGGGGAGACTGAAGCTTTCTTT
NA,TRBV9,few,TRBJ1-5,CASSVGITNQPQHF,TGTGCCAGCAGCGTCGGGATCACGAATCAGCCCCAGCATTTT
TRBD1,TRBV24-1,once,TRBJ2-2,CATSDLQGVSGELFF,TGTGCCACCAGTGATTTACAGGGGGTCTCCGGGGAGCTGTTTTTT
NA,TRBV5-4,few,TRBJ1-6,CASSVSAGKGSPLHF,TGTGCCAGCAGCGTTTCCGCGGGGAAGGGTTCACCCCTCCACTTT
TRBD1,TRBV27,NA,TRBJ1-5,CASRIQGAGQPQHF,TGTGCCAGCAGAATACAGGGGGCTGGTCAGCCCCAGCATTTT
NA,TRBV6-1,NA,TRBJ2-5,CASSGSGRGSPVGTQYF,TGTGCCAGCAGTGGTTCAGGGAGGGGGAGTCCTGTCGGGACCCAGTACTTC
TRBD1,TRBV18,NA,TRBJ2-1,CATTTGGYNEQFF,TGTGCCACCACGACAGGGGGGTACAATGAGCAGTTCTTC
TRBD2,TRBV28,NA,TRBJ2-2,CASSAPSVAGVYTGELFF,TGTGCCAGCAGCGCGCCTTCGGTAGCGGGAGTTTACACCGGGGAGCTGTTTTTT
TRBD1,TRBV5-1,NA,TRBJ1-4,CASSLTGTGEGNEKLFF,TGCGCCAGCAGCTTGACCGGGACAGGGGAGGGGAACGAAAAACTGTTTTTT
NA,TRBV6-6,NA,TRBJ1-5,CASSLRGATVNQPQHF,TGTGCCAGCAGTTTACGGGGGGCGACAGTCAATCAGCCCCAGCATTTT
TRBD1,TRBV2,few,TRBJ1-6,CASSEDRTGGNSPLHF,TGTGCCAGCAGTGAGGACCGGACAGGGGGCAATTCACCCCTCCACTTT
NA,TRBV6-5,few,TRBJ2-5,CASSYSRGRGQETQYF,TGTGCCAGCAGTTACTCGCGGGGAAGAGGTCAAGAGACCCAGTACTTC
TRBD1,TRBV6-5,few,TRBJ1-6,CASQNRDRGQGTLHF,TGTGCCAGCCAAAACCGGGACAGGGGGCAAGGTACCCTCCACTTT
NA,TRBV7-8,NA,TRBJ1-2,CASSLLRDSSFLYGYTF,TGTGCCAGCAGCTTACTTCGAGACAGCTCCTTTCTCTATGGCTACACCTTC
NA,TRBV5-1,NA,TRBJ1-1,CASSPTGHSRTEAFF,TGCGCCAGCAGCCCTACCGGACACAGTCGAACTGAAGCTTTCTTT
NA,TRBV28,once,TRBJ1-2,CASSIGTPRNYGYTF,TGTGCCAGCAGCATAGGGACACCAAGGAACTATGGCTACACCTTC
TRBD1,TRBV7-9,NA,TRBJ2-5,CASSLGTGFQETQYF,TGTGCCAGCAGCTTAGGGACAGGGTTCCAAGAGACCCAGTACTTC
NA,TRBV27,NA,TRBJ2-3,CASSLYREFRDTQYF,TGTGCCAGCAGTTTATACCGGGAGTTTAGAGATACGCAGTATTTT
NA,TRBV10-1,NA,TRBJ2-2,CASSESVVADNTGELFF,TGCGCCAGCAGTGAGTCGGTAGTAGCGGATAACACCGGGGAGCTGTTTTTT
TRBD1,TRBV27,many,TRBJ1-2,CASSLSPGGWYGYTF,TGTGCCAGCAGTTTATCGCCAGGGGGCTGGTATGGCTACACCTTC
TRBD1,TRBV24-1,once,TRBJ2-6,CATSGVTGDGSGANVLTF,TGTGCCACCAGTGGCGTAACAGGGGACGGATCTGGGGCCAACGTCCTGACTTTC
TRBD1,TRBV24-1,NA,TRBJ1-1,CATSDFFTRTGEAFF,TGTGCCACCAGTGATTTTTTCACCCGGACAGGTGAAGCTTTCTTT
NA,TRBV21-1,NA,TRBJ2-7,CASSFGQGRELLDEQYF,TGTGCCAGCAGCTTCGGACAGGGAAGGGAACTCTTGGACGAGCAGTACTTC